Listed below are T cell receptor beta chains from one sample, sequenced in a study of Graves' ophthalmopathy and Graves' hyperthyroidism. MiXCR, run by TCRdb on the multiplex PCR reads, gives a single entry per CDR3 protein. The data contain roughly 300,000 distinct CDR3 sequences, about a sixth of them seen just once; the ten biggest clones take up 9% to 15%. Sequences were obtained from peripheral blood. All receptors come from an adult man with Graves' ophthalmopathy. CDR3s include the opening cysteine and the closing phenylalanine or tryptophan. The D gene is left open where the match is weak. Only some rows state a clone size, as once, few, many or a class for expanded clones.

>-|TRBV29-1|-|TRBJ2-5
TGCAGCGTCAACAAGGGACCCGAGACCCAGTACTTC
CSVNKGPETQYF
>-|TRBV12-5|-|TRBJ1-3
TGTGCTAGCAGGGATGACGGAAACACCATATATTTT
CASRDDGNTIYF
>many|TRBV19|-|TRBJ1-5
TGTGCCAGTAGTATTTTCCGCAATCAGCCCCAGCATTTT
CASSIFRNQPQHF
>many|TRBV12-3/TRBV12-4|TRBD1|TRBJ1-1
TGTGCCAGCAGTTTGCGGACAGGGGTTGAGGGGGCTGAAGCTTTCTTT
CASSLRTGVEGAEAFF
>many|TRBV7-2|-|TRBJ2-7
TGTGCCAGCAGCTTGGATGGGGAGGCTTCCTACGAGCAGTACTTC
CASSLDGEASYEQYF
>-|TRBV20-1|-|TRBJ2-5
TGCAGTGCTTCGGGACTGGGCGTGGGGACCCAGTACTTC
CSASGLGVGTQYF
>few|TRBV4-1|-|TRBJ2-1
TGCGCCAGCAGCCAAGAACAGGGAGCCTACAATGAGCAGTTCTTC
CASSQEQGAYNEQFF
>many|TRBV5-1|TRBD2|TRBJ2-5
TGCGCCAGCAGCCCCGGGACTAGCGGACTCCAAGAGACCCAGTACTTC
CASSPGTSGLQETQYF
>few|TRBV5-1|TRBD2|TRBJ2-7
TGCGCCAGCAGTCCTACTAGCGGGGCCTACGAGCAGTACTTC
CASSPTSGAYEQYF
>many|TRBV2|TRBD1|TRBJ1-2
TGTGCCAGCCAGGGGGATAACTATGGCTACACCTTC
CASQGDNYGYTF
>many|TRBV6-2/TRBV6-3|-|TRBJ1-2
TGTGCCACCCAGGACAGCCCTCCCCGGGGCTACACCTTC
CATQDSPPRGYTF
>many|TRBV5-1|TRBD1|TRBJ1-3
TGCGCCAGCAGCACGGGACAGGCCGCCAACACCATATATTTT
CASSTGQAANTIYF
>-|TRBV20-1|TRBD1|TRBJ1-2
TGCAGTGCTAGAGGAGACAGGGAGGAGCGTGGCTACACCTTC
CSARGDREERGYTF
>many|TRBV20-1|TRBD1|TRBJ2-5
TGCAGTGCTCGGACAGGGTGGGACGAGACCCAGTACTTC
CSARTGWDETQYF
>many|TRBV6-6|-|TRBJ2-5
TGTGCCAGCAGTTACGGGGGGGCTGACCAAGAGACCCAGTACTTC
CASSYGGADQETQYF
>-|TRBV27|-|TRBJ2-7
TGTGCCAGCAGTTTAAGTGCATCTCTCGAGCAGTACTTC
CASSLSASLEQYF
>-|TRBV2|-|TRBJ2-5
TGTGCCAGCAGTGTTTGGTCAGGACAAGAGACCCAGTACTTC
CASSVWSGQETQYF
>few|TRBV28|TRBD1|TRBJ1-1
TGTGCCAGCAGTTTCAACAGGGGAGGCCGGGCTTTCTTT
CASSFNRGGRAFF
>many|TRBV11-2|TRBD2|TRBJ2-7
TGTGCCAGCAGCTTAGAGCGGACTAGCGGGATCCCCTACGAGCAGTACTTC
CASSLERTSGIPYEQYF
>many|TRBV24-1|TRBD2|TRBJ2-5
TGTGCCACCAGTGAAGCTAGCGGGAGGGACATCGAGACCCAGTACTTC
CATSEASGRDIETQYF
>many|TRBV29-1|TRBD1|TRBJ2-7
TGCAGCGTTCTGACAGGGGCCGCCTACGAGCAGTACTTC
CSVLTGAAYEQYF
>many|TRBV11-2|-|TRBJ2-7
TGTGCCAGCAGCTTAGTCGGGCAGGCCGGATCCTACGAGCAGTACTTC
CASSLVGQAGSYEQYF
>many|TRBV30|-|TRBJ1-2
TGTGCCACGAGGGGCCCCTATCGCTACACCTTC
CATRGPYRYTF
>-|TRBV6-2/TRBV6-3|-|TRBJ2-7
TGTGCCAGCAGCTCATCGGTAGTTCGGGCTTTTTCCTACGAGCAGTACTTC
CASSSSVVRAFSYEQYF
>many|TRBV2|TRBD1|TRBJ1-5
TGTGCCAGCAGAGGACCCCTCCGGGACAGTAATCAGCCCCAGCATTTT
CASRGPLRDSNQPQHF
>many|TRBV5-1|TRBD1|TRBJ1-5
TGCGCCAGCAGCCCACAGGGGATTCAGCCCCAGCATTTT
CASSPQGIQPQHF
>many|TRBV9|TRBD1|TRBJ1-2
TGTGCCAGCAGCGTAGAACAGGGGCTTAACTATGGCTACACCTTC
CASSVEQGLNYGYTF
>many|TRBV20-1|-|TRBJ2-7
TGCAGTGCTCCACGAGAACTCTACGAGCAGTACTTC
CSAPRELYEQYF
>many|TRBV2|-|TRBJ2-2
TGTGCCAGTCAGAGAGGGACAACGAACACCGGGGAGCTGTTTTTT
CASQRGTTNTGELFF
>-|TRBV6-5|-|TRBJ2-7
TGTGCCAGCAGTTTCAACACCTACGAGCAGTACTTC
CASSFNTYEQYF
>many|TRBV27|TRBD2|TRBJ2-7
TGTGCCAGCAGTTTTATGGCGGGGGGCGAGCAGTACTTC
CASSFMAGGEQYF
>few|TRBV3-1|-|TRBJ2-7
TGTGCCAGCAGCCCCTCTGGGGGGCAGGGGCAGTACTTC
CASSPSGGQGQYF
>-|TRBV29-1|TRBD1|TRBJ2-2
TGCAGCTTTTCCGGGACAGGGGCCTCGGCGAACACCGGGGAGCTGTTTTTT
CSFSGTGASANTGELFF
>many|TRBV11-2|TRBD1|TRBJ2-5
TGTGCCAGCAGCCGGGACAGGTCCCAAGAGACCCAGTACTTC
CASSRDRSQETQYF
>-|TRBV6-1|TRBD2|TRBJ2-5
TGTGCCAGCACCCGATCAGGGGGACTAGCGGGGCCTCAAGAGACCCAGTACTTC
CASTRSGGLAGPQETQYF
>many|TRBV13|-|TRBJ1-6
TGTGCCAGCAGCTTAAAAGCGCCCCTCCACTTT
CASSLKAPLHF
>many|TRBV15|-|TRBJ1-5
TGTGCCACCAGCAGAGGTGTCGGCAATCAGCCCCAGCATTTT
CATSRGVGNQPQHF